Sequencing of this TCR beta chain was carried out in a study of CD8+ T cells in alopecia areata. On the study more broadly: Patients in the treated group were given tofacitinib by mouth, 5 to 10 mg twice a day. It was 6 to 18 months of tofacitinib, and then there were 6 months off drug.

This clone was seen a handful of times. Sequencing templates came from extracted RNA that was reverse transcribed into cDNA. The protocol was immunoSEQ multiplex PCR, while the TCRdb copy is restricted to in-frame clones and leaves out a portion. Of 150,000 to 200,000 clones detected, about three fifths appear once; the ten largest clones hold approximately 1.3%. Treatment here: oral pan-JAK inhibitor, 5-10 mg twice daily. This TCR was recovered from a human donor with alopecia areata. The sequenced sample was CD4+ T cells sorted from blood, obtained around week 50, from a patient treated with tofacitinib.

The CDR3 sequence: CSVLNPTGYTEAFF. DNA of the CDR3: TGCAGCGTTCTTAACCCGACAGGGTACACTGAAGCTTTCTTT. The gene calls are TRBV29-1 and TRBJ1-1; 7 nucleotides match TRBD1. Germline lookup yields CDR1 SQVTM and CDR2 ANQGSEA. Trimming removed 5 bases from V and 3 bases from J; junction bases left unmatched: 9. The CDR3 runs to 14 residues. The complete variable domain, with remaining parts taken from reference TRBV29-1 and TRBJ1-1, reads SAVISQKPSRDICQRGTSLTIQCQVDSQVTMMFWYRQQPGQSLTLIATANQGSEATYESGFVIDKFPISRPNLTFSTLTVSNMSPEDSSIYLCSVLNPTGYTEAFFGQGTRLTVV.